Listed below are T cell receptor beta chains from one sample, sequenced in a study of shared clonotypes between healthy human individuals. The method was immunoSEQ multiplex PCR; TCRdb's version includes in-frame clones alone and lacks a portion of them. The data contain approximately 740,000 clones, approximately 79% of them singletons. Sample: memory CD4+ T cells sorted from blood. Receptors originate from a young woman in good health. The CDR3 runs from the conserved cysteine through the conserved F or W. The order of the fields is clone size, J gene, D gene, V gene, CDR3 length, CDR3 DNA, CDR3 protein. D genes are given only for firm matches. Only part of the rows carry a size: once, few, many, or a class if the clone is expanded.

NA	TRBJ2-1	NA	TRBV6-1	10	TGTGCCACCACCTACAATGAGCAGTTCTTC	CATTYNEQFF
NA	TRBJ2-5	NA	TRBV12-5	15	TGTGCTAGTGGTTCTGCTGGGGGGCGACGAGAGACCCAGTACTTC	CASGSAGGRRETQYF
few	TRBJ2-5	TRBD2	TRBV28	13	TGTGCCAGCAGTTTGGGGACTAGGGAGACCCAGTACTTC	CASSLGTRETQYF
NA	TRBJ1-2	NA	TRBV28	13	TGTGCCAGCAGTTTCGGACAGAACTATGGCTACACCTTC	CASSFGQNYGYTF
NA	TRBJ2-1	NA	TRBV11-2	12	TGTGCCAGCAGCACGGGGTACAATGAGCAGTTCTTC	CASSTGYNEQFF
NA	TRBJ2-5	NA	TRBV9	14	TGTGCCAGCAGCCAGGGGAGGTTTTCGCAGACCCAGTACTTC	CASSQGRFSQTQYF
NA	TRBJ1-2	NA	TRBV28	12	TGTGCCAGCAGTCTCCGGACAACGCTAACCACCTTC	CASSLRTTLTTF
NA	TRBJ2-7	TRBD1	TRBV28	16	TGTGCCAGCAGTCCCCACTGGACAGGGGGCTTGAACGAGCAGTACTTC	CASSPHWTGGLNEQYF
NA	TRBJ2-1	NA	TRBV7-2	13	TGTGCCAGCAGGCTAAAGGCTCACAATGAGCAGTTCTTC	CASRLKAHNEQFF
once	TRBJ1-1	NA	TRBV27	14	TGTGCCAGCAGCATGGGGCGGAGGAACACTGAAGCTTTCTTT	CASSMGRRNTEAFF
NA	TRBJ1-5	NA	TRBV28	16	TGTGCCAGCGCCCGACGGGAGAAATATAGCAATCAGCCCCAGCATTTT	CASARREKYSNQPQHF
NA	TRBJ2-5	TRBD2	TRBV6-5	15	TGTGCCAGCAGTTACCAATTTAGCGGGAGAGAGACCCAGTACTTC	CASSYQFSGRETQYF
NA	TRBJ2-3	TRBD2	TRBV28	17	TGTGCCAGCAGTCCGCCCTCCCTAGCGGGAGACACAGATACGCAGTATTTT	CASSPPSLAGDTDTQYF
NA	TRBJ2-1	TRBD1	TRBV9	17	TGTGCCAGCAGCGTAGTTGGGACCGGGACAGTATACAATGAGCAGTTCTTC	CASSVVGTGTVYNEQFF
NA	TRBJ2-2	TRBD1	TRBV27	16	TGTGCCAGCAGTAGACAGGGAAGGATCCGCGACGGGGAGCTGTTTTTT	CASSRQGRIRDGELFF
NA	TRBJ2-7	TRBD1	TRBV18	16	TGTGCCAGCTCACCACCTTCGGGACAGTTTATCTACGAGCAGTACTTC	CASSPPSGQFIYEQYF
once	TRBJ2-2	NA	TRBV2	15	TGTGCCAGCAGTGGGGTCAGGGGCAGTACCGGGGAGCTGTTTTTT	CASSGVRGSTGELFF
NA	TRBJ2-1	NA	TRBV28	11	TGTGCCAGCAGTTTTCACCAAAAGCAGTTCTTC	CASSFHQKQFF
NA	TRBJ1-6	NA	TRBV6-1	13	TGTGCCAGCAGTCGGGGAGAGGAATCACCCCTCCACTTT	CASSRGEESPLHF
NA	TRBJ2-1	TRBD2	TRBV2	16	TGTGCCAGCAGTGAGGGTGGACTAGCGGGAGTAGATGAGCAGTTCTTC	CASSEGGLAGVDEQFF
NA	TRBJ1-4	NA	TRBV28	15	TGTGCCAGCAGTTTAGGGGGGCGAGGTGGTGAAAAACTGTTTTTT	CASSLGGRGGEKLFF
NA	TRBJ1-2	NA	TRBV2	15	TGTGCCAGCGATGACGGTAGAGGAGCTAACTATGGCTACACCTTC	CASDDGRGANYGYTF
NA	TRBJ1-5	NA	TRBV28	15	TGTGCCAGCAGTCCGACAGTTTATAGCAATCAGCCCCAGCATTTT	CASSPTVYSNQPQHF
NA	TRBJ2-7	NA	TRBV7-2	15	TGTGCCAGCAGCTTATCAGGGGGGGCCCGCTACGAGCAGTACTTC	CASSLSGGARYEQYF
NA	TRBJ2-1	NA	TRBV21-1	16	TGTGCCAGCAGCGCTGCTCGGGGGACAGTCCCTAATGAGCAGTTCTTC	CASSAARGTVPNEQFF
NA	TRBJ1-1	NA	TRBV10-3	11	TGTGCCATCAGTGGGAGCACTGAAGCTTTCTTT	CAISGSTEAFF
NA	TRBJ1-2	TRBD1	TRBV29-1	12	TGCAGCGCACGGGACAGGATCTATGGCTACACCTTC	CSARDRIYGYTF
NA	TRBJ2-2	NA	TRBV7-2	12	TGTGCCAGCAGCTCGTATATCGGGGAGCTGTTTTTT	CASSSYIGELFF
NA	TRBJ2-3	NA	TRBV5-4	17	TGTGCCAGCAGCACCCCACAGGGGGCGGGAGGATTAGATACGCAGTATTTT	CASSTPQGAGGLDTQYF
NA	TRBJ2-2	TRBD2	TRBV7-9	15	TGTGCCAGCAGCTCCACTAGCGGGAGTACCGGGGAGCTGTTTTTT	CASSSTSGSTGELFF
NA	TRBJ2-3	NA	TRBV2	13	TGTGCCAGCACCGGGACTCGAACAGATACGCAGTATTTT	CASTGTRTDTQYF
few	TRBJ2-5	NA	TRBV2	13	TGTGCCAGCATCAACAGGTTTATGGAGACCCAGTACTTC	CASINRFMETQYF
NA	TRBJ2-7	TRBD1	TRBV4-3	18	TGCGCCAGCAGCCAAGCGGACAGGGGCTACGGGTTAACCTACGAGCAGTACTTC	CASSQADRGYGLTYEQYF
NA	TRBJ2-5	NA	TRBV19	15	TGTGCCAGTAGACGGGACGCACGGACCCCAGAGACCCAGTACTTC	CASRRDARTPETQYF
NA	TRBJ2-1	NA	TRBV4-2	14	TGTGCCAGCAGCCAAGGGAACGGGGGCAATGAGCAGTTCTTC	CASSQGNGGNEQFF
NA	TRBJ2-5	NA	TRBV6-1	15	TGTGCCAGCAGTGAGCTCACGCTTATACAAGAGACCCAGTACTTC	CASSELTLIQETQYF
NA	TRBJ2-3	NA	TRBV5-1	14	TGCGCCAGCAGCCTCCCGGGGTTGGCAGATACGCAGTATTTT	CASSLPGLADTQYF
NA	TRBJ2-1	NA	TRBV7-3	17	TGTGCCAGCAGCCCACAGGGTGGGGGCGGACTTGGGAATGAGCAGTTCTTC	CASSPQGGGGLGNEQFF
many	TRBJ2-5	NA	TRBV28	15	TGTGCCAGCAGTTCCCCTGGACGGGGTCAAGAGACCCAGTACTTC	CASSSPGRGQETQYF
NA	TRBJ1-5	TRBD1	TRBV6-6	15	TGTGCCAGCAGTTACTCGGGCAGGGGGAATCAGCCCCAGCATTTT	CASSYSGRGNQPQHF
NA	TRBJ2-1	TRBD2	TRBV28	15	TGTGCCAGCAGTTACGGACTAGCGGGAGTAGGTGAGCAGTTCTTC	CASSYGLAGVGEQFF
NA	TRBJ1-3	TRBD1	TRBV11-2	16	TGTGCCAGCAGCCCGCGACAGGGGGCGTGGGGAAACACCATATATTTT	CASSPRQGAWGNTIYF
NA	TRBJ2-2	TRBD1	TRBV19	16	TGTGCCAGTAGTACCCCGGGACAGGGGAATACCGGGGAGCTGTTTTTT	CASSTPGQGNTGELFF
few	TRBJ1-1	NA	TRBV5-4	13	TGTGCCAGCAGCTTTTCGGTAGACACTGAAGCTTTCTTT	CASSFSVDTEAFF
NA	TRBJ2-1	TRBD1	TRBV5-1	15	TGCGCCAGCAGCTTGGACAGGGGGGCCTACAATGAGCAGTTCTTC	CASSLDRGAYNEQFF